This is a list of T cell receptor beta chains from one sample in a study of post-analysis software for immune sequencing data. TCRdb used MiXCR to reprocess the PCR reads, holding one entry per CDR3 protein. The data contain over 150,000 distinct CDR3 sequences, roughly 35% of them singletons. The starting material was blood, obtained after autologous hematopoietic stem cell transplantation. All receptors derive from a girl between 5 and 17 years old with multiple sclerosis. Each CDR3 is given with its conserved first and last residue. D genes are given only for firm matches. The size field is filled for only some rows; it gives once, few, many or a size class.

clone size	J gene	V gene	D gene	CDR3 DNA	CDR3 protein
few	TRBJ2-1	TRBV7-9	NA	TGTGCCAGCAGGCCCTTAGCGGTCCACCCTCCCTATGAGCAGTTCTTC	CASRPLAVHPPYEQFF
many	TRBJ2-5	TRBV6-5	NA	TGTGCCAGCAGTTACGAACCTCAAGAGACCCAGTACTTC	CASSYEPQETQYF
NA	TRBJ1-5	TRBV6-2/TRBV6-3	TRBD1	TGTGCCAGCAGTTACCGCGGGACAGGGGGAACTCAGCCCCAGCATTTT	CASSYRGTGGTQPQHF
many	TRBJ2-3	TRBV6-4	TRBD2	TGTGCCAGCAGTGACGGCGGGAGGGAAACAGATACGCAGTATTTT	CASSDGGRETDTQYF
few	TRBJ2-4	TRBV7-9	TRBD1	TGTGCCAGCAGCAGCGGACAGGGAGTTCTCCGGGAAAAAAACATTCAGTACTTC	CASSSGQGVLREKNIQYF
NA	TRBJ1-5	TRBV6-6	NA	TGTGCCAGCAGACCCCTTGGGGGGGTGCAGCCCCAGCATTTT	CASRPLGGVQPQHF
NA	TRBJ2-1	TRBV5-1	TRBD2	TGCGCCAGCAGGGGACTAGCGGGAGATGAGCAGTTCTTC	CASRGLAGDEQFF
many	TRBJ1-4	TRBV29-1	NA	TGCAGCGTTGAAGAGCAGAGGGGAAAACTGTTTTTT	CSVEEQRGKLFF
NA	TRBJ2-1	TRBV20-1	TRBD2	TGCAGTGCTAGCCGGACTAGCGGGGTTTACAATGAGCAGTTCTTC	CSASRTSGVYNEQFF
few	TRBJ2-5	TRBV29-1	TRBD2	TGCAGCGTTGAAGTGTCACTAGCGGGGCCATTTCAAGAGACCCAGTACTTC	CSVEVSLAGPFQETQYF
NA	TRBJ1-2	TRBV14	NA	TGTGCCAGCAGCCAAGGGCGGACTAACTATGGCTACACCTTC	CASSQGRTNYGYTF
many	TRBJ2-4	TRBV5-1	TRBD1	TGCGCCAGCAGCGTATTCCGGGACAGGGGCAACATTCAGTACTTC	CASSVFRDRGNIQYF
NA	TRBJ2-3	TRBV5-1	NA	TGCACCAGCAGTCAGATGGGTACGCAGTATTTT	CTSSQMGTQYF
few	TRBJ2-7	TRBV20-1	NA	TGCAGTGCTAGGAAGGGGGTCGGTAGAAAGGACGAGCAGTACTTC	CSARKGVGRKDEQYF
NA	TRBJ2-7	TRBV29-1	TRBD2	TGCAGCGTTGTGCGCGGGGGCTACGAGCAGTACTTC	CSVVRGGYEQYF
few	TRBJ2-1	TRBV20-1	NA	TGCAGTGCGCATTACTCCTCCTCCCCCTACAATGAGCAGTTCTTC	CSAHYSSSPYNEQFF
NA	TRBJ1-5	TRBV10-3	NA	TGTGCCATCAGTGAGTCCACGGGGAACCAGCCCCAGCATTTT	CAISESTGNQPQHF
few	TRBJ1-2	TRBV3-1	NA	TGTGCCAGCAGCCGCCTCCAGGGTGGCTACACCTTC	CASSRLQGGYTF
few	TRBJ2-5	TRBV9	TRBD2	TGTGCCAGCAGCGTAGAACGGACGGCGGGAGGAATGGAGACCCAGTACTTC	CASSVERTAGGMETQYF
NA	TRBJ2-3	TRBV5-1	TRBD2	TGCGCCAGCAGCTTCTGGACTAGCGGGAGGGGTCAGGATACGCAGTATTTT	CASSFWTSGRGQDTQYF
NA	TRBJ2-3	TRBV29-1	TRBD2	TGCAGCGCTGTTGGGGGAGGGGCAGATACGCAGTATTTT	CSAVGGGADTQYF
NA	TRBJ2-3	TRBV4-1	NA	TGCGCCAGCAGCCAAGACGGACTACCAACAGATACGCAGTATTTT	CASSQDGLPTDTQYF
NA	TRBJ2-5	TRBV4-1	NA	TGCGCCAGCAGCCCTCCCGGCAGGGGACCCTACGAAGAGACCCAGTACTTC	CASSPPGRGPYEETQYF
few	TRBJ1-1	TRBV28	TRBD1	TGTGCCAGCAGTGCTGACAGGGTGAACACTGAAGCTTTCTTT	CASSADRVNTEAFF
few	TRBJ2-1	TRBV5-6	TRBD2	TGTGCCAGCAGCTTGGGACTAGCGGGAGGGGTTGAGCAGTTCTTC	CASSLGLAGGVEQFF
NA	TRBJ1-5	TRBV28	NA	TGTGCCAGCAGCAAGGGGGGGGGCAATCAGCCCCAGCATTTT	CASSKGGGNQPQHF
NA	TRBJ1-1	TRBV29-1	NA	TGCAGCGTTTCGGCGAACACTGAAGCTTTCTTT	CSVSANTEAFF
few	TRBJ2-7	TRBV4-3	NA	TGCGCCAGCAGCCAAGCTTACAGATTCAGGAACTACGAGCAGTACTTC	CASSQAYRFRNYEQYF
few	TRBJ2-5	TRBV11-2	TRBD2	TGTGCCAGCAGCCTGAAACTAGCGGGAGGAATTAAAGGGGAGACCCAGTACTTC	CASSLKLAGGIKGETQYF
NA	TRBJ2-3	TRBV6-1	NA	TGTGCCAGCAGTGTCGGGCCTTTTGATACGCAGTATTTT	CASSVGPFDTQYF
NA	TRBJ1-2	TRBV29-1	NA	TGCAGCGTCGCTGGCGCCGGATCCTATGGCTACACCTTC	CSVAGAGSYGYTF
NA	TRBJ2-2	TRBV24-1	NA	TGTGCCACCAGTCTCCCTTGGGGTACCGGGGAGCTGTTTTTT	CATSLPWGTGELFF
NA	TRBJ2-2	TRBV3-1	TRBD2	TGTGCCGGCAGCCCACTATCTAGCGGGAGGGCCTACGCCGGGGAGCGGTTTTTT	CAGSPLSSGRAYAGERFF
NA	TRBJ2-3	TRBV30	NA	TGTGCCTGGAGGAGGACGCAGCCGACTAGCACAGATACGCAGTATTTT	CAWRRTQPTSTDTQYF
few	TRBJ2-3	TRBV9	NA	TGTGCCAGCAGCGTAGAGGTGGGAAACACGGATACGCAGTATTTT	CASSVEVGNTDTQYF
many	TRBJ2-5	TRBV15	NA	TGTGCCACCAGCAGTGATGGGGGGACCCAGTACTTC	CATSSDGGTQYF
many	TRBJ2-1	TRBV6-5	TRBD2	TGTGCCAGCAGTTGGAGCGGGAGACCCTACAATGAGCAGTTCTTC	CASSWSGRPYNEQFF
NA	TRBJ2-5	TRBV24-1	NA	TGTGCCACCAGTGACACCGGGGATCAAGAGACCCAGTACTTC	CATSDTGDQETQYF